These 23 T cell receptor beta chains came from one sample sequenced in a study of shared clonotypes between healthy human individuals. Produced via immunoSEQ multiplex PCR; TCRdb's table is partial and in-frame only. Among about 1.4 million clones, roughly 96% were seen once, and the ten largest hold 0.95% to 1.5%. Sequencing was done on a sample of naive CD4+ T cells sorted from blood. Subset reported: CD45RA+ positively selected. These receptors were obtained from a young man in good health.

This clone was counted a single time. In DNA form, the CDR3 reads TGTGCCAGCAGTTTTCTAGGTTCAGGATTGAATCAGCCCCAGCATTTT. This translates into CASSFLGSGLNQPQHF. The chain joins TRBV28 to TRBJ1-5; unclear D gene. The CDR3 totals 16 residues. Trimming took 3 bases from V and 4 from J, leaving 16 bases between them. Per germline, CDR1 MDHEN and CDR2 SYDVKM.

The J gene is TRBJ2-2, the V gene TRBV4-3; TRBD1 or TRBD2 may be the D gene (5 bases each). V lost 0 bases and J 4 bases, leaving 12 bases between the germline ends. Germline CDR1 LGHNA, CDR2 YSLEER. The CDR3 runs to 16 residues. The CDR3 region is CASSQDARDATGELFF. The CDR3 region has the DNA TGCGCCAGCAGCCAAGATGCCAGGGACGCCACCGGGGAGCTGTTTTTT.

CDR3 sequence: CASSLGTSGTTPYEQYF. CDR3 nucleotides: TGCGCCAGCAGCTTGGGTACTAGCGGGACCACTCCCTACGAGCAGTACTTC. The chain links TRBV5-1 to TRBJ2-5; 10 bases line up with TRBD2. TRBJ2-7 matches the DNA end more closely, so the J call is doubtful. This CDR3 contains 17 residues. Germline assignment: CDR1 SGHRS and CDR2 YFSETQ.

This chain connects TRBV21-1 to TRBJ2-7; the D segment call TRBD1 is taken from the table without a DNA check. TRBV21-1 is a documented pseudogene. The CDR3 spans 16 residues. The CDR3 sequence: CASGRTGTLSSYEQYF. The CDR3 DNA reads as TGTGCCAGCGGCCGAACCGGGACACTTAGCTCCTACGAGCAGTACTTC.

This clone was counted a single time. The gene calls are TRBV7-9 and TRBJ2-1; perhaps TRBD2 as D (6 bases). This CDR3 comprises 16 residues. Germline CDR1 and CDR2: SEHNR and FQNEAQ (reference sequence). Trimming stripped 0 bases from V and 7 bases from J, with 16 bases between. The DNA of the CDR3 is TGTGCCAGCAGCTTAGCCAGGGCGTTTGGGGGGAATGAGCAGTTCTTC. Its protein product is CASSLARAFGGNEQFF. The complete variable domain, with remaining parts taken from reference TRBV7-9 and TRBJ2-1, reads DTGVSQNPRHKITKRGQNVTFRCDPISEHNRLYWYRQTLGQGPEFLTYFQNEAQLEKSRLLSDRFSAERPKGSFSTLEIQRTEQGDSAMYLCASSLARAFGGNEQFFGPGTRLTVL.

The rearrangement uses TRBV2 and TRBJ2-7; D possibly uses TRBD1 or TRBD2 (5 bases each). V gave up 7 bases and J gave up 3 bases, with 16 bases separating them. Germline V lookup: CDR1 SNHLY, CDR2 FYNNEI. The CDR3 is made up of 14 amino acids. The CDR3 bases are TGTGCCAGCACCACCCCTGGGACGGGCTACGAGCAGTACTTC. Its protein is CASTTPGTGYEQYF.

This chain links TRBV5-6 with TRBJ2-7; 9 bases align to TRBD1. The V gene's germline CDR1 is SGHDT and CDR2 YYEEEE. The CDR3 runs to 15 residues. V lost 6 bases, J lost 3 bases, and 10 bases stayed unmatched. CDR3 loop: CASTIPGQGRYEQYF. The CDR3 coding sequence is TGTGCCAGCACCATACCGGGACAGGGTCGCTACGAGCAGTACTTC.

The CDR3: CASSLKHYRSANTGELFF. The DNA of the CDR3 is TGTGCCAGCAGCTTAAAGCACTATAGGTCAGCTAACACCGGGGAGCTGTTTTTT. The V and J genes are TRBV7-4 and TRBJ2-2; no firm D call. The V end was cut by 2 bases, the J end by 2 bases, with 18 bases between. Germline-derived CDR1 and CDR2 are SGHVT and SQSDAQ. The CDR3 extends over 18 amino acids.

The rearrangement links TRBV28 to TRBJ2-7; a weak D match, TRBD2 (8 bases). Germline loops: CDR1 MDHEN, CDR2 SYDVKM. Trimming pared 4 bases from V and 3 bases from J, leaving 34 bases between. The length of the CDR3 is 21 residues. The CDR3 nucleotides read TGTGCCAGCAGTTCTGTCGGATCCGGGACAGTCCAACTAGCGGAGTACTACGAGCAGTACTTC. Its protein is CASSSVGSGTVQLAEYYEQYF. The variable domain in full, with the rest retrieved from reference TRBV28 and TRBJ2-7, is DVKVTQSSRYLVKRTGEKVFLECVQDMDHENMFWYRQDPGLGLRLIYFSYDVKMKEKGDIPEGYSVSREKKERFSLILESASTNQTSMYLCASSSVGSGTVQLAEYYEQYFGPGTRLTVT.

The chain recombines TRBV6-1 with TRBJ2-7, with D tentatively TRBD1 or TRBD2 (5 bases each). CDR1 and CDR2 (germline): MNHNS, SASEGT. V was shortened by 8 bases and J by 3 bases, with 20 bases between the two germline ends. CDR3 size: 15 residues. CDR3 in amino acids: CASLPGHRQDYEQYF. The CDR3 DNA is TGTGCCAGCCTCCCGGGGCATCGGCAAGACTACGAGCAGTACTTC.

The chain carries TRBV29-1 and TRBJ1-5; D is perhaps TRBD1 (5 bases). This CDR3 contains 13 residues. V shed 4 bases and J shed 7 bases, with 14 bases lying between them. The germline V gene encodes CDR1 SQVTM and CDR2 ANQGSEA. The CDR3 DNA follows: TGCAGCGTTGGCGGCCTAACAGGACAGCCCCAGCATTTT. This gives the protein CSVGGLTGQPQHF.

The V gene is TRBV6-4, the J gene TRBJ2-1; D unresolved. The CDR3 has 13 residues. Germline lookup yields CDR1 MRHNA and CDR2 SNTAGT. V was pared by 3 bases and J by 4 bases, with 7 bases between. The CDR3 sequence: CASSERLYNEQFF. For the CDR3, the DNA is TGTGCCAGCAGTGAAAGACTTTACAATGAGCAGTTCTTC.

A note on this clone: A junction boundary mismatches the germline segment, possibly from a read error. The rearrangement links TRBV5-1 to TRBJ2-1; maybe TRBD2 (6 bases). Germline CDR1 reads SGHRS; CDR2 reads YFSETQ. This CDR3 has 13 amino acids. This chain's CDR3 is CASSLPAGREQFF. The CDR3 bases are TGCGCCAGCAGCTTGCCCGCGGGACGGGAGCAATTCTTC. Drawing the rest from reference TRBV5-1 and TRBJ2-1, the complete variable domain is KAGVTQTPRYLIKTRGQQVTLSCSPISGHRSVSWYQQTPGQGLQFLFEYFSETQRNKGNFPGRFSGRQFSNSRSEMNVSTLELGDSALYLCASSLPAGREQFFGPGTRLTVL.

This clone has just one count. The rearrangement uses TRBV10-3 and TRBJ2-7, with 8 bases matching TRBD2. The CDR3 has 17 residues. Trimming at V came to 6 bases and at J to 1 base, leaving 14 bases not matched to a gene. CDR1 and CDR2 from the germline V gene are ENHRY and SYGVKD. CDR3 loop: CAISRRRSGRASYEQYF. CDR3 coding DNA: TGTGCCATCAGCCGGCGGCGAAGCGGGAGAGCGTCCTACGAGCAGTACTTC.

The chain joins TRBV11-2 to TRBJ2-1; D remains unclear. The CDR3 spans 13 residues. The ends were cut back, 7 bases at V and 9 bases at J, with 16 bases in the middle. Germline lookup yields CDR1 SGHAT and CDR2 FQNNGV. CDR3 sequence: CASMRDVWGEQFF. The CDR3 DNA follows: TGTGCCAGCATGCGTGACGTTTGGGGTGAGCAGTTCTTC.

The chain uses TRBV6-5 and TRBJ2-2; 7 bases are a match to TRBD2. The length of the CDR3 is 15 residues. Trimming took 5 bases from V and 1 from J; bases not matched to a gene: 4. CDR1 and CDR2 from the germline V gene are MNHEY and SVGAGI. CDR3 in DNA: TGTGCCAGCAGTCAAAAGCGGGAGAACACCGGGGAGCTGTTTTTT. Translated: CASSQKRENTGELFF.

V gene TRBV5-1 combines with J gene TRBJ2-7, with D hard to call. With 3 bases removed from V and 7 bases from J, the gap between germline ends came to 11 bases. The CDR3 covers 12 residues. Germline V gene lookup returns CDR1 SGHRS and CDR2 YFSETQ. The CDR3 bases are TGCGCCAGCAGCTACGACCTTCAGGAGCAGTACTTC. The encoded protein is CASSYDLQEQYF.

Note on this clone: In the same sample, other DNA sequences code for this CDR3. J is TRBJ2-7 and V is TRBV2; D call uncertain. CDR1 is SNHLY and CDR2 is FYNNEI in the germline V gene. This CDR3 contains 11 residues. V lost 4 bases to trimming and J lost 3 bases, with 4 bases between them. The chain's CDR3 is CASSVSYEQYF. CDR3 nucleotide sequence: TGTGCCAGCAGTGTTAGCTACGAGCAGTACTTC.

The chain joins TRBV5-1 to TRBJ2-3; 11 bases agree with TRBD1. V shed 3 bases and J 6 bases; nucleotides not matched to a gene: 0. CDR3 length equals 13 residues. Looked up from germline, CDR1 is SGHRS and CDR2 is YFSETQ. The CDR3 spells CASSWDRGDTQYF. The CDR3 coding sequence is TGCGCCAGCAGCTGGGACAGGGGGGATACGCAGTATTTT.

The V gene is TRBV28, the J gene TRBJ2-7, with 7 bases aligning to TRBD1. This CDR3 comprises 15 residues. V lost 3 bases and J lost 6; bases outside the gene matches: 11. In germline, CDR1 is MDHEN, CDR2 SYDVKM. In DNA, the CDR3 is TGTGCCAGCAGTTTGGCTCGGACAGGCCGTGGCGAGCAGTACTTC. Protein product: CASSLARTGRGEQYF.

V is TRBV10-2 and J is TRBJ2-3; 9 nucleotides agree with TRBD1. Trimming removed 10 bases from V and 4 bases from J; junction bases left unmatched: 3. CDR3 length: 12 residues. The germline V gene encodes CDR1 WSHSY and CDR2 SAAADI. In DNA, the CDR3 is TGCGCCACCCGACAGGGGGCAGATACGCAGTATTTT. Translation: CATRQGADTQYF.

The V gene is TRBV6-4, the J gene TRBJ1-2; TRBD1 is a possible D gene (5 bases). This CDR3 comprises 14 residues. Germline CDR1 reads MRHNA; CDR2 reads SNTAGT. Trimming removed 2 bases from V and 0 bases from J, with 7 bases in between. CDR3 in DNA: TGTGCCAGCAGTGACACCAGGGCTAACTATGGCTACACCTTC. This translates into CASSDTRANYGYTF.

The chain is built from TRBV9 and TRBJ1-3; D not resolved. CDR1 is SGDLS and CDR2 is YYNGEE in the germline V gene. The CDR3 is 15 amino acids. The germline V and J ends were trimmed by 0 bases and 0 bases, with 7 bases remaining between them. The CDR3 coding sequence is TGTGCCAGCAGCGTAGGGGCAGACTCTGGAAACACCATATATTTT. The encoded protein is CASSVGADSGNTIYF.